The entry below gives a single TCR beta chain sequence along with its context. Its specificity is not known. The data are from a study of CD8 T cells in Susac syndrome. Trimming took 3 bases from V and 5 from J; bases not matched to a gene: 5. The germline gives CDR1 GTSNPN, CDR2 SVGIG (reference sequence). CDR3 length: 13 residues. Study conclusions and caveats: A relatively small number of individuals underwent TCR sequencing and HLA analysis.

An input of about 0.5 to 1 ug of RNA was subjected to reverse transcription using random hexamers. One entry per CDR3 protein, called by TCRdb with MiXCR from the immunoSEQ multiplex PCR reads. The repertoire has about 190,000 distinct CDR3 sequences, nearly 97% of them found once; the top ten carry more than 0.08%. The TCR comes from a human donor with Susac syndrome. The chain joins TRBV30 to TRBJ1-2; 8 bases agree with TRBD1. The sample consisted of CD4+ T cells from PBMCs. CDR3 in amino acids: CAWSPTGGYGYTF. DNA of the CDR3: TGTGCCTGGAGCCCTACAGGGGGGTATGGCTACACCTTC.